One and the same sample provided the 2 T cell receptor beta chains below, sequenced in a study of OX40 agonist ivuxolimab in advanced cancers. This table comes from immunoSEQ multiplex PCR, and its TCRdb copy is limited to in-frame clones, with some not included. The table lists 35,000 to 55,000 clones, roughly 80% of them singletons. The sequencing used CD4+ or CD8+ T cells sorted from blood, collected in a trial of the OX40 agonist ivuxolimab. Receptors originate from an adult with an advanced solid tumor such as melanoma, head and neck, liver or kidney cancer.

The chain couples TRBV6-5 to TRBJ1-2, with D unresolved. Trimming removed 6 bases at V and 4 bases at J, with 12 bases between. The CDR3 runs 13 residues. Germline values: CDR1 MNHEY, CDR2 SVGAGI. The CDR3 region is CASSLSRIYGYTF. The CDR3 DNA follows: TGTGCCAGCAGCCTCTCCAGGATCTATGGCTACACCTTC.

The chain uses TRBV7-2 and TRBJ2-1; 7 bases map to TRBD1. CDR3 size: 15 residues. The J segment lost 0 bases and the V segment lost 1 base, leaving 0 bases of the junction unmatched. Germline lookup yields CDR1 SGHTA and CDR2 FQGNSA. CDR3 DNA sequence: TGTGCCAGCAGCTTAGGACAGGGCTCCTACAATGAGCAGTTCTTC. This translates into CASSLGQGSYNEQFF.